These T cell receptor beta chains were read from a single sample in a study of blood T cell repertoires in COVID-19. TCRdb's table, derived via immunoSEQ multiplex PCR, lists solely in-frame clones and lacks some. The data show roughly 340,000 clones, with over 70% seen just once and around 6% held by the top ten. The source material was peripheral blood. The receptors derive from a woman aged 50 to 60 with COVID-19, enrolled during active disease. Each CDR3 is given with its conserved first and last residue. A D gene is named only where the DNA matches it firmly. Size tells how often a clone was seen (once, few, many) or the class of an expanded clone, and some rows leave it out.

CDR3 length: 14; D gene: TRBD2; J gene: TRBJ2-7; clone size: NA; V gene: TRBV6-5; CDR3 DNA: TGTGCCAGCAGTTATGGCGGGAGGGTTAACGAGCAGTACTTC; CDR3 protein: CASSYGGRVNEQYF
CDR3 length: 15; D gene: TRBD1; J gene: TRBJ2-7; clone size: NA; V gene: TRBV5-1; CDR3 DNA: TGCGCCAGCAGCGTGGGACAGGGGAGCGCCTACGAGCAGTACTTC; CDR3 protein: CASSVGQGSAYEQYF
CDR3 length: 14; D gene: NA; J gene: TRBJ1-2; clone size: NA; V gene: TRBV5-4; CDR3 DNA: TGTGCCAGCAGCTTGTGGAGCGTGAACTATGGCTACACCTTC; CDR3 protein: CASSLWSVNYGYTF
CDR3 length: 14; D gene: TRBD2; J gene: TRBJ2-7; clone size: NA; V gene: TRBV20-1; CDR3 DNA: TGCAGTGCTAGTAGCGGGAGGGCACTGGGCGAGCAGTACTTC; CDR3 protein: CSASSGRALGEQYF
CDR3 length: 15; D gene: NA; J gene: TRBJ2-7; clone size: NA; V gene: TRBV6-2/TRBV6-3; CDR3 DNA: TGTGCCAGCAGTTACTCAGGAGTAGGAGCTTACGAGCAGTACTTC; CDR3 protein: CASSYSGVGAYEQYF
CDR3 length: 15; D gene: TRBD2; J gene: TRBJ2-1; clone size: NA; V gene: TRBV10-3; CDR3 DNA: TGTGCCACTACCGGGGGGGGTTATGATCGTCGTGAGCAGTTCTTC; CDR3 protein: CATTGGGYDRREQFF
CDR3 length: 13; D gene: NA; J gene: TRBJ2-7; clone size: NA; V gene: TRBV4-1; CDR3 DNA: TGCGCCAGCAGCCTGGACATCACCTACGAGCAGTACTTC; CDR3 protein: CASSLDITYEQYF
CDR3 length: 15; D gene: NA; J gene: TRBJ2-1; clone size: NA; V gene: TRBV11-2; CDR3 DNA: TGTGCCAGCAGCTTAGTTTCGGGACTTTACAATGAGCAGTTCTTC; CDR3 protein: CASSLVSGLYNEQFF
CDR3 length: 14; D gene: NA; J gene: TRBJ1-2; clone size: NA; V gene: TRBV5-6; CDR3 DNA: TGTGCCAGCAGCTTAGGACAGAACGAGTATGGCTACACCTTC; CDR3 protein: CASSLGQNEYGYTF
CDR3 length: 14; D gene: TRBD1; J gene: TRBJ2-7; clone size: NA; V gene: TRBV6-6; CDR3 DNA: TGTGCCAGCATAGAGGGGGCCCCCCACTACGAGCAGTACTTC; CDR3 protein: CASIEGAPHYEQYF
CDR3 length: 16; D gene: TRBD2; J gene: TRBJ2-1; clone size: NA; V gene: TRBV19; CDR3 DNA: TGTGCCAGTATCCCGGCCGGGCTAGCGGGCTACAATGAGCAGTTCTTC; CDR3 protein: CASIPAGLAGYNEQFF
CDR3 length: 14; D gene: NA; J gene: TRBJ1-1; clone size: NA; V gene: TRBV11-2; CDR3 DNA: TGTGCCAGCAGGTCGGGACAACCGAACACTGAAGCTTTCTTT; CDR3 protein: CASRSGQPNTEAFF
CDR3 length: 17; D gene: TRBD1; J gene: TRBJ1-5; clone size: NA; V gene: TRBV18; CDR3 DNA: TGTGCCAGCTCACCACCCGGGACAGGGGGCGCCAATCAGCCCCAGCATTTT; CDR3 protein: CASSPPGTGGANQPQHF
CDR3 length: 14; D gene: NA; J gene: TRBJ1-2; clone size: NA; V gene: TRBV18; CDR3 DNA: TGTGCCAGCTCACCACCGTCAAGAGCCAATGGCTACACCTTC; CDR3 protein: CASSPPSRANGYTF
CDR3 length: 15; D gene: TRBD1; J gene: TRBJ1-2; clone size: NA; V gene: TRBV6-1; CDR3 DNA: TGTGCCAGCAGTGATTGGGGGACAGGTAACTATGGCTACACCTTC; CDR3 protein: CASSDWGTGNYGYTF
CDR3 length: 16; D gene: NA; J gene: TRBJ1-1; clone size: NA; V gene: TRBV5-1; CDR3 DNA: TGCGCCAGCAGCTTGGAGAGGGGGGGATCAAACACTGAAGCTTTCTTT; CDR3 protein: CASSLERGGSNTEAFF
CDR3 length: 14; D gene: TRBD1; J gene: TRBJ2-7; clone size: once; V gene: TRBV28; CDR3 DNA: TGTGCCACCTCCATCCCGGGACAGATCTACGAGCAGTACTTC; CDR3 protein: CATSIPGQIYEQYF
CDR3 length: 15; D gene: TRBD1; J gene: TRBJ1-1; clone size: NA; V gene: TRBV5-1; CDR3 DNA: TGCGCCAGCAGCCGATACGGACAGGGAGGACCTGAAGCTTTCTTT; CDR3 protein: CASSRYGQGGPEAFF
CDR3 length: 16; D gene: TRBD1; J gene: TRBJ1-4; clone size: NA; V gene: TRBV11-2; CDR3 DNA: TGTGCCAGCAGCTCTTGGGACAGGGGGCTTAATGAAAAACTGTTTTTT; CDR3 protein: CASSSWDRGLNEKLFF
CDR3 length: 16; D gene: NA; J gene: TRBJ1-3; clone size: NA; V gene: TRBV19; CDR3 DNA: TGTGCCAGTATCGGGGTACGGAGTAACTCTGGAAACACCATATATTTT; CDR3 protein: CASIGVRSNSGNTIYF
CDR3 length: 14; D gene: NA; J gene: TRBJ1-5; clone size: large; V gene: TRBV27; CDR3 DNA: TGTGCCAGCAGTTTTCAGGTCGGCAATCAGCCCCAGCATTTT; CDR3 protein: CASSFQVGNQPQHF
CDR3 length: 15; D gene: TRBD1; J gene: TRBJ1-3; clone size: NA; V gene: TRBV7-9; CDR3 DNA: TGTGCCAGCAGCTCTCCCGGGACAGCAGGAAACACCATATATTTT; CDR3 protein: CASSSPGTAGNTIYF
CDR3 length: 14; D gene: TRBD1; J gene: TRBJ2-5; clone size: NA; V gene: TRBV7-9; CDR3 DNA: TGTGCCAGCAGCTTAACAGGGGGCCGGGAGACCCAGTACTTC; CDR3 protein: CASSLTGGRETQYF
CDR3 length: 16; D gene: NA; J gene: TRBJ1-6; clone size: NA; V gene: TRBV20-1; CDR3 DNA: TGCAGTGCGAGTCCTAATGACAGGCCATATAATTCACCCCTCCACTTT; CDR3 protein: CSASPNDRPYNSPLHF
CDR3 length: 15; D gene: NA; J gene: TRBJ1-2; clone size: NA; V gene: TRBV27; CDR3 DNA: TGTGCCAGCAGTTTATTGGCCGGAGCTAACTATGGCTACACCTTC; CDR3 protein: CASSLLAGANYGYTF
CDR3 length: 15; D gene: NA; J gene: TRBJ2-7; clone size: NA; V gene: TRBV24-1; CDR3 DNA: TGTGCCACCAGTGACCGGGGTACTAATTCCTACGAGCAGTACTTC; CDR3 protein: CATSDRGTNSYEQYF
CDR3 length: 15; D gene: NA; J gene: TRBJ2-7; clone size: once; V gene: TRBV24-1; CDR3 DNA: TGTGCCACCAGTGATTTTAGGGGCCGCACCTACGAGCAGTACTTC; CDR3 protein: CATSDFRGRTYEQYF
CDR3 length: 14; D gene: NA; J gene: TRBJ1-2; clone size: NA; V gene: TRBV7-8; CDR3 DNA: TGTGCCAGCAGCTCACTAACGCAGGGTGGTGGCTACACCTTC; CDR3 protein: CASSSLTQGGGYTF
CDR3 length: 13; D gene: NA; J gene: TRBJ2-1; clone size: NA; V gene: TRBV3-1/TRBV3-2; CDR3 DNA: TGTGCCAGCGAGGGGGGGCGTGGCAATGAGCAGTTCTTC; CDR3 protein: CASEGGRGNEQFF
CDR3 length: 17; D gene: NA; J gene: TRBJ2-3; clone size: few; V gene: TRBV7-9; CDR3 DNA: TGTGCCAGCAGCTTGAGAGTTCGGAGCGGGCAGACAGATACGCAGTATTTT; CDR3 protein: CASSLRVRSGQTDTQYF
CDR3 length: 16; D gene: TRBD2; J gene: TRBJ2-5; clone size: NA; V gene: TRBV18; CDR3 DNA: TGTGCCAGCTCACCATCCGGACCTAGCGGGCAAGAGACCCAGTACTTC; CDR3 protein: CASSPSGPSGQETQYF
CDR3 length: 14; D gene: TRBD1; J gene: TRBJ1-1; clone size: NA; V gene: TRBV3-1/TRBV3-2; CDR3 DNA: TGTGCCAGCAGCCATTTCGGACAGGTGACTGAAGCTTTCTTT; CDR3 protein: CASSHFGQVTEAFF
CDR3 length: 14; D gene: NA; J gene: TRBJ2-3; clone size: NA; V gene: TRBV5-1; CDR3 DNA: TGCGCCAGCAGCTTGACTAGTACCGGAGATACGCAGTATTTT; CDR3 protein: CASSLTSTGDTQYF